Below are 8 T cell receptor beta chains sequenced from a single sample in a study of cytomegalovirus exposure and HLA in healthy donors. Both 60 Vbeta primers and 13 Jbeta primers went into the PCR. Some clones are missing from TCRdb's copy, which holds only in-frame ones; the method was immunoSEQ multiplex PCR. The profile shows about 150,000 clones, about four fifths of them singletons. The specimen sequenced was PBMCs. Receptors were obtained from a human donor in good health.

The chain couples TRBV5-4 to TRBJ1-6; D not certain. Trimming took 0 bases from V and 9 from J, leaving 13 bases between them. Germline CDR1 SGHNT, CDR2 YYREEE (reference sequence). The CDR3 runs 15 residues. The CDR3 loop is CASSLAEASASPLHF. As DNA, the CDR3 is TGTGCCAGCAGCTTGGCCGAGGCCTCCGCTTCACCCCTCCACTTT. Full variable domain (missing parts from reference TRBV5-4 and TRBJ1-6): ETGVTQSPTHLIKTRGQQVTLRCSSQSGHNTVSWYQQALGQGPQFIFQYYREEENGRGNFPPRFSGLQFPNYSSELNVNALELDDSALYLCASSLAEASASPLHFGNGTRLTVT.

The V gene is TRBV28, the J gene TRBJ1-1, with 7 bases lining up with TRBD1. The V gene's germline CDR1 is MDHEN and CDR2 SYDVKM. Losses at the gene ends were 6 bases for V and 6 bases for J; bases not matched to a gene: 7. The CDR3 length is 13 residues. CDR3 sequence (DNA): TGTGCCAGCAGCCAGGGGGGAAACCCTGAAGCTTTCTTT. Residues: CASSQGGNPEAFF.

This clone was recorded only once. The chain couples TRBV7-8 to TRBJ1-6; D gene uncertain. Germline V CDR1 and CDR2: SGHVS, FQNEAQ. V was shortened by 1 base and J by 5 bases, with 9 bases between the two germline ends. This CDR3 is built from 15 residues. The chain's CDR3 is CASSLVSDNNSPLHF. The CDR3 coding sequence is TGTGCCAGCAGCTTAGTCTCAGACAATAATTCACCCCTCCACTTT.

The V and J genes are TRBV6-6 and TRBJ2-2; D remains unclear. V lost 6 bases, J lost 6 bases, and 11 bases lay in between. Germline-derived CDR1 and CDR2 are MNHNY and SVGAGI (reference sequence). The CDR3 length is 13 residues. This chain's CDR3 is CASRNSVSGELFF. The CDR3 DNA sequence: TGTGCCAGCAGGAATAGTGTATCCGGGGAGCTGTTTTTT.

The V call is TRBV19, the J call TRBJ1-1; D not certain. V was cut by 3 bases and J by 0 bases, with 8 bases left in between. Germline CDR1 and CDR2: LNHDA and SQIVND (reference sequence). This CDR3 has 14 residues. CDR3 sequence: CASSMPAMNTEAFF. Written as DNA, the CDR3 is TGTGCCAGTAGTATGCCCGCGATGAACACTGAAGCTTTCTTT. The variable domain in full, completed from reference TRBV19 and TRBJ1-1, reads DGGITQSPKYLFRKEGQNVTLSCEQNLNHDAMYWYRQDPGQGLRLIYYSQIVNDFQKGDIAEGYSVSREKKESFPLTVTSAQKNPTAFYLCASSMPAMNTEAFFGQGTRLTVV.

J is TRBJ2-7 and V is TRBV5-1; 9 nucleotides align to TRBD2. CDR3 length: 14 amino acids. With V trimmed by 4 bases and J by 6 bases, 8 bases remained unmatched. The germline CDR1 and CDR2 sequences are SGHRS and YFSETQ. The CDR3: CASSEPGTSFEQYF. In DNA form, the CDR3 reads TGCGCCAGCAGCGAACCCGGGACTAGCTTCGAGCAGTACTTC.

The J gene is TRBJ2-5, the V gene TRBV7-2; D possibly corresponds to TRBD2 (6 bases). Germline loops: CDR1 SGHTA, CDR2 FQGNSA. The V end was cut by 1 base, the J end by 3 bases, with 12 bases between. CDR3 size: 15 residues. The CDR3 DNA is TGTGCCAGCAGCTTAGTGAATAGCGGAGAAGAGACCCAGTACTTC. This sequence encodes CASSLVNSGEETQYF.

The V gene is TRBV14, the J gene TRBJ1-4; D is unclear. Deletions cut 0 bases from V and 10 bases from J, with 6 bases between. CDR3 size: 12 residues. CDR1 SGHDN and CDR2 FVKESK come from the germline V gene. As DNA, the CDR3 is TGTGCCAGCAGCCAAGAACCCGGAAAACTGTTTTTT. Translation: CASSQEPGKLFF.